The clone carrying this T cell receptor (beta chain) showed up just a few times. Its antigen is undetermined. The data belong to a study of cytomegalovirus exposure and HLA in healthy donors. The wider study: The study placed 70% to 90% of its 350 to 400 genotyped donors in the Caucasian-associated ancestry cluster. Findings and limits, study-wide: Most TCR sequences showed up rarely, but some public TCRs showed up in many donors.

The V end was cut by 0 bases, the J end by 6 bases, with 21 bases between. Per the germline V gene, CDR1 is LNHNV and CDR2 is YYDKDF (reference sequence). This CDR3 comprises 17 residues. 13 Jbeta primers and 60 Vbeta primers were used for the PCR. Generated by immunoSEQ multiplex PCR, the TCRdb table keeps only in-frame clones and is missing some. The repertoire holds under 130,000 clones, with around 70% as singletons. The chain couples TRBV15 to TRBJ2-7, with D possibly being TRBD2 (6 bases). The sample was PBMCs. The TCR sequence derives from a man between 35 and 55 years old in good health and CMV-seronegative. The CDR3 sequence: CATSRDAGGRSPFEQYF. CDR3 sequence (DNA): TGTGCCACCAGCAGAGATGCCGGGGGACGATCGCCCTTCGAGCAGTACTTC.